What follows are 28 T cell receptor beta chains derived from one specimen sequenced in a study of identical twins. TCRdb fed the 5' RACE reads into MiXCR, producing one record per CDR3 protein. The table lists 1.5 million to 2 million distinct CDR3 sequences, more than 30% of them singletons, with 0.27% in the top ten. Sample: cord blood. These receptors all stem from a newborn girl in good health.

This clonotype was counted only a few times. The V and J genes are TRBV20-1 and TRBJ2-7, with 9 bases that match TRBD1. J was trimmed by 2 bases and V by 6 bases; bases with no gene match: 8. The CDR3 extends over 14 amino acids. In germline, CDR1 is DFQATT, CDR2 SNEGSKA (reference sequence). The CDR3 reads CSARKDRGAYEQYF. CDR3 DNA sequence: TGCAGTGCCAGGAAAGACAGGGGGGCCTACGAGCAGTACTTC.

The chain employs TRBV29-1 and TRBJ2-7; 7 bases are shared with TRBD1. CDR1 is SQVTM and CDR2 is ANQGSEA in the germline V gene. CDR3 length equals 15 residues. V shed 1 base and J 7 bases; nucleotides not matched to a gene: 13. DNA of the CDR3: TGCAGCGTTGAAGTGGGACAGACGTCCTACAATGAGCAGTACTTC. Translated: CSVEVGQTSYNEQYF.

This clonotype has just a few counts. A clone one base away is much larger, so this may be a read error. The chain combines TRBV10-3 with TRBJ2-1; D not resolved. This CDR3 contains 13 residues. CDR1 ENHRY and CDR2 SYGVKD come from the germline V gene. Trimming pared 0 bases from V and 3 bases from J, leaving 3 bases between. CDR3 region: CAISESIYNEQFF. The CDR3 DNA follows: TGTGCCATCAGTGAGTCGATCTACAATGAGCAGTTCTTC.

This clonotype appeared a single time. The chain has TRBV2 and TRBJ2-5, with 7 nucleotides matching TRBD1. Germline V gives CDR1 SNHLY, CDR2 FYNNEI. The CDR3 has 12 amino acids. The J segment lost 11 bases and the V segment lost 6 bases, leaving 9 bases of the junction unmatched. The CDR3 DNA reads TGTGCCAGCAGACTACAGGGGTTTGAGCAGTACTTC. Amino acids: CASRLQGFEQYF.

V is TRBV19 and J is TRBJ1-2; possibly TRBD1 for D (5 bases). CDR3 length: 15 amino acids. V was cut by 5 bases and J by 0 bases, with 13 bases left in between. Looked up from germline, CDR1 is LNHDA and CDR2 is SQIVND (reference sequence). CDR3 residues: CASSARGGPNYGYTF. CDR3 DNA: TGTGCCAGTAGTGCCCGCGGGGGACCTAACTATGGCTACACCTTC.

This clonotype turned up a few times. The chain couples TRBV7-2 to TRBJ2-5; no firm D call. V was pared by 4 bases and J by 1 base, with 4 bases between. The CDR3 runs to 12 residues. In germline, CDR1 is SGHTA, CDR2 FQGNSA. CDR3 DNA sequence: TGTGCCAGCAGCTGGCCCCAAGAGACCCAGTACTTC. Protein product: CASSWPQETQYF.

The V gene is TRBV20-1, the J gene TRBJ2-5; possibly TRBD1 for D (5 bases). Trimming cost V 6 bases and J 11 bases, with 25 bases left between them. The CDR3 is 14 residues long. Per the germline V gene, CDR1 is DFQATT and CDR2 is SNEGSKA (reference sequence). The CDR3 reads CSAGRGQGNNEQYF. CDR3 nucleotide sequence: TGCAGTGCCGGAAGGGGTCAGGGTAACAATGAGCAGTACTTC.

This clonotype was detected only once. V usage is TRBV20-1 and J usage is TRBJ2-2, with 7 bases identical to TRBD2. Germline V gives CDR1 DFQATT, CDR2 SNEGSKA (reference sequence). The CDR3 sequence is 14 residues long. Trimming at V came to 1 base and at J to 4 bases, leaving 3 bases not matched to a gene. CDR3 protein: CSARVLAATGELFF. CDR3 sequence (DNA): TGCAGTGCTAGAGTGCTAGCGGCCACCGGGGAGCTGTTTTTT.

This clonotype was seen only a few times. The chain recombines TRBV29-1 with TRBJ2-1; 11 bases align to TRBD1. CDR1 is SQVTM and CDR2 is ANQGSEA in the germline V gene. The CDR3 has 13 amino acids. The ends lost 7 bases at V and 3 bases at J; junction bases unmatched: 2. DNA of the CDR3: TGCAGCGGGGGACAGGGGGTCTACAATGAGCAGTTCTTC. It codes for CSGGQGVYNEQFF.

This chain joins TRBV6-6 and TRBJ1-5, with a possible D match to TRBD1 (6 bases). V gave up 5 bases and J gave up 1 base, with 12 bases separating them. CDR3 length equals 15 residues. CDR1 is MNHNY, CDR2 SVGAGI, per germline (reference sequence). CDR3 residues: CASSTGGGSNQPQHF. CDR3 bases: TGTGCCAGCAGTACCGGGGGGGGCAGCAATCAGCCCCAGCATTTT.

The chain recombines TRBV18 with TRBJ2-4; no firm D call. The DNA end is a closer match to TRBJ2-5, so the J assignment may be wrong. Germline CDR1 reads KGHSH; CDR2 reads LQKENI. The CDR3 runs to 14 residues. This chain's CDR3 is CASSPQTVRETQYF. The CDR3 nucleotides read TGTGCCAGCTCACCACAGACGGTTCGAGAGACCCAGTACTTC.

The rearrangement links TRBV10-3 to TRBJ2-1; the D gene is possibly TRBD2 (6 bases). The CDR3 has 15 residues. V lost 6 bases, J lost 5 bases, and 17 bases lay in between. Germline V lookup: CDR1 ENHRY, CDR2 SYGVKD. CDR3 in amino acids: CAISGGLASHNEQFF. Written as DNA, the CDR3 is TGTGCCATCAGCGGTGGCCTAGCGTCCCACAATGAGCAGTTCTTC.

The chain employs TRBV5-1 and TRBJ1-1; D gene uncertain. The germline V and J ends were trimmed by 8 bases and 1 base, with 12 bases remaining between them. CDR3 size: 13 residues. CDR1 and CDR2 from the germline V gene are SGHRS and YFSETQ. The CDR3 DNA follows: TGCGCCAGTAGACCATCAGGGAACACTGAAGCTTTCTTT. This codes for CASRPSGNTEAFF. Full variable domain (outside the CDR3, taken from reference TRBV5-1 and TRBJ1-1): KAGVTQTPRYLIKTRGQQVTLSCSPISGHRSVSWYQQTPGQGLQFLFEYFSETQRNKGNFPGRFSGRQFSNSRSEMNVSTLELGDSALYLCASRPSGNTEAFFGQGTRLTVV.

The rearrangement joins TRBV6-1 to TRBJ2-1; 9 bases are shared with TRBD2. Germline V gene sequence: CDR1 MNHNS, CDR2 SASEGT. The CDR3 spans 15 residues. With 4 bases clipped from V and 3 bases from J, the junction kept 4 bases outside the gene matches. The CDR3: CASSAASGDYNEQFF. Here the CDR3 DNA reads TGTGCCAGCAGTGCGGCTAGCGGGGACTACAATGAGCAGTTCTTC.

Only one count was recorded for this clonotype. This chain joins TRBV20-1 and TRBJ2-7; 8 bases are a match to TRBD2. The DNA end favors TRBJ2-5, so the J call may be wrong. From germline, CDR1 is DFQATT and CDR2 SNEGSKA (reference sequence). The CDR3 covers 13 residues. The CDR3, as DNA: TGCAGTGCTAGCGGGGGGGCCGGAGAGACCCAGTACTTC. It specifies CSASGGAGETQYF.

The chain combines TRBV28 with TRBJ2-5; D tentatively reads TRBD1 or TRBD2 (5 bases each). Judging by the DNA end, TRBJ2-7 fits better; the J call may be wrong. The CDR3 has 11 residues. CDR1 and CDR2 (germline): MDHEN, SYDVKM. The chain's CDR3 is CASHGAYEQYF. For the CDR3, the DNA is TGTGCCAGCCACGGGGCGTACGAGCAGTACTTC.

The V call is TRBV11-2, the J call TRBJ2-1; the match to TRBD2 covers 8 bases. Germline V gene lookup returns CDR1 SGHAT and CDR2 FQNNGV. This CDR3 has 15 amino acids. With V trimmed by 3 bases and J by 3 bases, 4 bases remained unmatched. For the CDR3, the DNA is TGTGCCAGCAGCTTGGAGCGGGAGTTCTACAATGAGCAGTTCTTC. It encodes CASSLEREFYNEQFF.

This clonotype was detected a few times. This rearrangement joins TRBV3-1 to TRBJ2-3, with a weak D call TRBD1 (7 bases). This CDR3 has 14 amino acids. Germline CDR1 reads LGHDT; CDR2 reads YNNKEL (reference sequence). V gave up 9 bases and J gave up 2 bases, with 15 bases separating them. The CDR3 DNA is TGTGCCAGTTCTGACAGGGACTTCACAGATACGCAGTATTTT. Amino acids: CASSDRDFTDTQYF.

The chain combines TRBV4-2 with TRBJ1-3; D gene unclear. Germline V lookup: CDR1 LGHNA, CDR2 YNFKEQ. The CDR3 totals 15 residues. V dropped 0 bases and J dropped 0 bases, with 6 bases sitting between them. CDR3 region: CASSQDPVSGNTIYF. CDR3 sequence (DNA): TGTGCCAGCAGCCAAGATCCGGTCTCTGGAAACACCATATATTTT.

The chain has TRBV20-1 and TRBJ1-5; 9 bases map to TRBD1. The CDR3 spans 14 residues. J was trimmed by 7 bases and V by 4 bases; bases with no gene match: 8. Per the germline V gene, CDR1 is DFQATT and CDR2 is SNEGSKA (reference sequence). CDR3 residues: CSATGDREEQPQHF. The CDR3, as DNA: TGCAGTGCTACCGGGGACAGGGAAGAGCAGCCCCAGCATTTT.

Comment on this clonotype: At one of its ends the junction is not consistent with the germline gene, which may arise from a read error. The rearrangement links TRBV5-5 to TRBJ2-7; D not certain. The germline CDR1 and CDR2 sequences are SGHKS and YYEKEE (reference sequence). The CDR3 is 13 amino acids. The CDR3 DNA reads TGTGCCAGCAGCTTGGGTCTCCCCTACGAGCTGTACTTC. This translates into CASSLGLPYELYF.

This clonotype has only a few counts. This rearrangement joins TRBV10-3 to TRBJ2-7; 7 bases fit TRBD1. Germline CDR1 reads ENHRY; CDR2 reads SYGVKD. The CDR3 extends over 14 amino acids. The V and J ends lost 4 bases and 1 base, in that order; junction bases with no gene match: 4. The CDR3 spells CAISGPGQSYEQYF. As DNA, the CDR3 is TGTGCCATCAGTGGGCCGGGACAGTCCTACGAGCAGTACTTC.

In this sample, this clonotype turned up a few times. The V call is TRBV7-2, the J call TRBJ2-3; D remains ambiguous. Germline loops: CDR1 SGHTA, CDR2 FQGNSA. Trimming pared 5 bases from V and 4 bases from J, leaving 13 bases between. The CDR3 covers 14 residues. CDR3 bases: TGTGCCAGCAGCCAAAATTTAAATCCAGATACGCAGTATTTT. Translated, it gives CASSQNLNPDTQYF. Based on the CDR3 plus reference TRBV7-2 and TRBJ2-3, the full variable domain is GAGVSQSPSNKVTEKGKDVELRCDPISGHTALYWYRQSLGQGLEFLIYFQGNSAPDKSGLPSDRFSAERTGGSVSTLTIQRTQQEDSAVYLCASSQNLNPDTQYFGPGTRLTVL.

V and J are TRBV20-1 and TRBJ1-2; D not resolved. V lost 6 bases to trimming and J lost 4 bases, with 15 bases between them. The CDR3 consists of 13 residues. CDR1 and CDR2 from the germline V gene are DFQATT and SNEGSKA (reference sequence). The CDR3 DNA follows: TGCAGTGCCCCGACTGACCGGGCCTATGGCTACACCTTC. Its protein is CSAPTDRAYGYTF.

This clonotype is a singleton in its sample. The chain carries TRBV4-1 and TRBJ2-3; 7 nucleotides match TRBD2. Germline CDR1 reads MGHRA; CDR2 reads YSYEKL. The CDR3 loop spans 16 amino acids. V dropped 0 bases and J dropped 2; count of bases not matched to a gene: 5. The CDR3 protein is CASSQEASGLTDTQYF. The CDR3 DNA follows: TGCGCCAGCAGCCAAGAGGCTAGCGGTCTCACAGATACGCAGTATTTT.

The gene calls are TRBV27 and TRBJ2-7; 7 bases fit TRBD1. The V gene's germline CDR1 is MNHEY and CDR2 SMNVEV (reference sequence). With 5 bases clipped from V and 0 bases from J, the junction kept 13 bases outside the gene matches. This CDR3 contains 17 residues. As DNA, the CDR3 is TGTGCCAGCAGTCCCTCGACAGGGCCGCAGTTCTCCTACGAGCAGTACTTC. This sequence encodes CASSPSTGPQFSYEQYF.

This rearrangement joins TRBV20-1 to TRBJ1-2, with D maybe TRBD1 (6 bases). There are 16 residues in the CDR3. Germline loops: CDR1 DFQATT, CDR2 SNEGSKA (reference sequence). The V gene lost 3 bases and the J gene lost 7 bases, with 24 bases spanning the gap. This chain's CDR3 is CSARQDSSWRESGYTF. In DNA, the CDR3 is TGCAGTGCTAGGCAGGACAGTTCCTGGAGGGAGTCTGGCTACACCTTC.

This clonotype was recorded once. This chain joins TRBV6-2 or TRBV6-3 and TRBJ2-7, with 10 bases lining up with TRBD1. The CDR3 extends over 15 amino acids. The ends lost 6 bases at V and 6 bases at J; junction bases unmatched: 11. Germline CDR1 reads MNHEY; CDR2 reads SVGEGT. DNA for the CDR3: TGTGCCAGCAGCCAAACCGGGACAGGGGAATGCGAGCAGTACTTC. Its translation is CASSQTGTGECEQYF.